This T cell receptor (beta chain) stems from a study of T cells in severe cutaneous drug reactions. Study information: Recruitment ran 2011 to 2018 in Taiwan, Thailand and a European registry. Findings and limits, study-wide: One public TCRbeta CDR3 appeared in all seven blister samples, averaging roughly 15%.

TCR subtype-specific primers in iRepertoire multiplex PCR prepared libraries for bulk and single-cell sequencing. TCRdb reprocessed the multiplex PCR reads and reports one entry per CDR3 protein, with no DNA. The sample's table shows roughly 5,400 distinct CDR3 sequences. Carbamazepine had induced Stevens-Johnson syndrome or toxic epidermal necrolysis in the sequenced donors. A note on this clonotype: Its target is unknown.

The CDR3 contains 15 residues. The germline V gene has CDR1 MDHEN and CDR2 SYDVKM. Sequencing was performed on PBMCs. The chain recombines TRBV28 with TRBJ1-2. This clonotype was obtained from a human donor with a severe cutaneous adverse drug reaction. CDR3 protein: CASSLTLTYNYGYTF.